This T cell receptor (beta chain) was captured by sequencing in a study of blood T cell repertoires in COVID-19. The overall study: The samples span acute and convalescent COVID-19 from the United States, Italy and Spain. From T cells, B-cell-depleted T cells, or PBMCs came the material, which was cDNA or gDNA.

With 1 base removed from V and 6 bases from J, the gap between germline ends came to 12 bases. The CDR3 runs 14 residues. Germline V gene data show CDR1 as SGHTA and CDR2 as FQGNSA. Per the original methods: From reference gene primer amplification, estimates of nucleated cell counts were derived. The repertoire was sequenced with immunoSEQ multiplex PCR; TCRdb's copy has only in-frame clones and lacks some. V, J and clone size were drawn from that table, and D and trimming were deduced from the DNA. The sample records 110,000 to 150,000 clones, about nine tenths being singletons. The TCR originated in a woman over 75 with acute or convalescent COVID-19. The gene calls are TRBV7-2 and TRBJ1-2; D remains ambiguous. The sample comprised peripheral blood. The CDR3 DNA sequence: TGTGCCAGCAGCTTAGTTGGGGAGGTTCATGGCTACACCTTC. This encodes CASSLVGEVHGYTF.